The 7 T cell receptor beta chains presented below share a single source sample, sequenced in a study of T cell changes during pregnancy in multiple sclerosis. The data were produced by immunoSEQ multiplex PCR, yet TCRdb's version contains in-frame clones alone and is incomplete. This sample has 45,000 to 60,000 clones, with approximately 92% found just once. The sequencing here drew on CD4+ T cells from peripheral blood mononuclear cells, taken in the third trimester of pregnancy. The receptors were sampled from a female donor with multiple sclerosis, enrolled in a pregnancy study.

The chain combines TRBV4-3 with TRBJ1-3; TRBD1 might be the D (6 bases). Germline CDR1 and CDR2: LGHNA and YSLEER. The CDR3 is made up of 18 amino acids. With 0 bases removed from V and 0 bases from J, the gap between germline ends came to 15 bases. The CDR3 sequence is CASSQDLGGQSSGNTIYF. For the CDR3, the DNA is TGCGCCAGCAGCCAAGATCTCGGGGGGCAGAGCTCTGGAAACACCATATATTTT.

In DNA, the CDR3 is TGTGCCAGCAGCCAAGGCCCTGGGTTAGGGGCCCGGACAGAGACCCAGTACTTC. Its protein is CASSQGPGLGARTETQYF. The chain uses TRBV14 and TRBJ2-5; tentative D call: TRBD1 (5 bases). This CDR3 is built from 18 residues. Germline CDR1 is SGHDN and CDR2 is FVKESK. Trimming shortened V by 1 base and J by 4 bases, and 22 bases separated the two germline ends.

The V call is TRBV27, the J call TRBJ2-7; the match to TRBD1 covers 11 bases. Trimming removed 2 bases from V and 1 base from J; junction bases left unmatched: 13. The CDR3 sequence is 19 residues long. Germline values: CDR1 MNHEY, CDR2 SMNVEV (reference sequence). The CDR3 nucleotides are TGTGCCAGCAGTTTAAATGCTCCTGGACAGGGGGCCGTATCCTACGAGCAGTACTTC. The encoded protein is CASSLNAPGQGAVSYEQYF.

The V and J genes are TRBV7-2 and TRBJ1-1; perhaps TRBD1 as D (5 bases). The CDR3 totals 14 residues. V shed 2 bases and J shed 4 bases, with 11 bases lying between them. Per the germline V gene, CDR1 is SGHTA and CDR2 is FQGNSA. CDR3 DNA sequence: TGTGCCAGCAGCTTATTGGCCAGGGTCACTGAAGCTTTCTTT. The encoded protein is CASSLLARVTEAFF.

The chain recombines TRBV19 with TRBJ1-5, with a tentative D call TRBD1 (5 bases). From germline, CDR1 is LNHDA and CDR2 SQIVND (reference sequence). The ends were cut back, 6 bases at V and 2 bases at J, with 14 bases in the middle. The CDR3 is 15 residues long. CDR3 region: CASRMQGEGNQPQHF. The CDR3 DNA reads TGTGCCAGTAGAATGCAGGGTGAGGGCAATCAGCCCCAGCATTTT.

The chain carries TRBV27 and TRBJ2-5, with TRBD2 as a possible D gene (5 bases). Trimming removed 4 bases from V and 2 bases from J, with 14 bases in between. Germline CDR1 MNHEY, CDR2 SMNVEV (reference sequence). The CDR3 loop spans 15 amino acids. The CDR3 DNA is TGTGCCAGCAGTTGGGTGGGGAGAGGACAAGAGACCCAGTACTTC. Its protein is CASSWVGRGQETQYF.

This clone was counted a single time. This chain links TRBV5-1 with TRBJ2-3, with D maybe TRBD1 (7 bases). The CDR3 loop spans 18 amino acids. Trimming took off 2 bases at V and 2 bases at J, with 21 bases between the two ends. CDR1 is SGHRS, CDR2 YFSETQ, per germline. CDR3 in DNA: TGCGCCAGCAGCTTTTACACCCCAGGGGGGCCCTCCACAGATACGCAGTATTTT. Protein product: CASSFYTPGGPSTDTQYF.